The clone carrying this T cell receptor (beta chain) was found a few times. No antigen is known for it. Trimming stripped 6 bases from V and 11 bases from J, with 23 bases between. Germline CDR1 is SGHAT and CDR2 is FQNNGV. The CDR3 loop spans 15 amino acids. This entry is derived from a study of T-cell memory formation after mild COVID-19. TCRdb ran MiXCR on the 5' RACE reads and lists one entry per CDR3 protein. The table includes roughly 250,000 distinct CDR3 sequences, roughly a sixth detected once. Overall study results and limits: Memory cells collected pre-infection included some clones that later responded, suggesting cross-reactive memory joined.

This clonotype was sampled from a man aged 18 to 35 who had mild COVID-19 (a few samples of this study predate the infection). Cell type and time point are not known. The sequencing input was PBMCs or a T cell subset sorted from them (not recorded which). This sequence joins TRBV11-2 and TRBJ2-1; tentatively, D is TRBD1 or TRBD2 (5 bases each). CDR3 region: CASSRAGTPVGKQFF. DNA of the CDR3: TGTGCCAGCAGTCGAGCCGGGACCCCTGTTGGGAAGCAGTTCTTC.